This T cell receptor beta chain was sequenced for a study of blood T cell repertoires in COVID-19. Study-wide background: The United States, Italy and Spain provided the acute and convalescent COVID-19 samples. From T cells, B-cell-depleted T cells, or PBMCs came the material, which was cDNA or gDNA.

CDR3 length equals 14 residues. Trimming pared 4 bases from V and 8 bases from J, leaving 15 bases between. The V gene's germline CDR1 is MDHEN and CDR2 SYDVKM. Assignment of participants to cohorts was predicated upon participant-reported clinical history. This clone was picked up many times. Sequencing was performed with immunoSEQ multiplex PCR; in TCRdb, only in-frame clones are kept and a portion is missing. The sample shows about 210,000 clones, 87% of them seen only once. The receptor's source is a man between 18 and 29 years old with acute COVID-19. The sample consisted of PBMCs or T cells enriched from blood (not recorded which). The chain has TRBV28 and TRBJ2-1; TRBD2 might be the D (6 bases). This CDR3 is CASSSTASSDEQFF. Here the CDR3 DNA reads TGTGCCAGCAGTTCGACTGCCTCTAGCGATGAGCAGTTCTTC.